The subject of this entry is one T cell receptor (beta chain). Its antigen is undetermined. The data originate from a study of post-analysis software for immune sequencing data. Study findings and constraints: Significantly decreased normalized Chao1 diversity was recorded for multiple sclerosis patients relative to controls. Strong co-clustering by F measure linked samples that shared a preparation batch.

Prepared libraries of TCR beta cDNA carried unique molecular identifiers. Between roughly 1 and 10 million T cells gave rise to 450,000 to 650,000 cDNA molecules. In TCRdb, the PCR reads were re-called with MiXCR into one record per CDR3 protein. The sample gives roughly 730,000 distinct CDR3 sequences, about 27% of which show up once; roughly 0.53% is in the top ten. Sequencing was performed on blood. This TCR derives from a girl under 18 with multiple sclerosis.

CDR3 protein: CASSFQLKQYF. For the CDR3, the DNA is TGTGCCAGCAGCTTCCAATTAAAGCAGTACTTC. This chain joins TRBV7-2 and TRBJ2-7, with D uncertain. V was clipped by 3 bases and J by 8 bases, with 8 bases between them. The CDR3 extends over 11 amino acids. Per the germline V gene, CDR1 is SGHTA and CDR2 is FQGNSA.